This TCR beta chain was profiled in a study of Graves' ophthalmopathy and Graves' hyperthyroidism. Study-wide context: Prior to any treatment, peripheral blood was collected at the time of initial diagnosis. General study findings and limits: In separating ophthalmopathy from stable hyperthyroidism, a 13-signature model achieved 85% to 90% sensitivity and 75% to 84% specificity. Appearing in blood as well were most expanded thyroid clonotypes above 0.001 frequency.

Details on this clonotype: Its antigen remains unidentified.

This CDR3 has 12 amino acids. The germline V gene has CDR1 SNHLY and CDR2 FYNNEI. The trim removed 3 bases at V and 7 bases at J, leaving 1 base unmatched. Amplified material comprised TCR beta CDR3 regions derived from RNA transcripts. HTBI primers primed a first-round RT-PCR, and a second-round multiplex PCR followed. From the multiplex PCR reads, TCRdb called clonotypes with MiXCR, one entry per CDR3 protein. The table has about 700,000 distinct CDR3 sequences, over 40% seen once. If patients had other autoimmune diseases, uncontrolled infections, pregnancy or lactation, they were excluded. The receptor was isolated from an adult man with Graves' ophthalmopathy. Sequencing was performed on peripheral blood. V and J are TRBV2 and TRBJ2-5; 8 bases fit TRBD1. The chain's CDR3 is CASSEGTGTQYF. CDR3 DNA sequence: TGTGCCAGCAGTGAGGGGACAGGGACCCAGTACTTC.